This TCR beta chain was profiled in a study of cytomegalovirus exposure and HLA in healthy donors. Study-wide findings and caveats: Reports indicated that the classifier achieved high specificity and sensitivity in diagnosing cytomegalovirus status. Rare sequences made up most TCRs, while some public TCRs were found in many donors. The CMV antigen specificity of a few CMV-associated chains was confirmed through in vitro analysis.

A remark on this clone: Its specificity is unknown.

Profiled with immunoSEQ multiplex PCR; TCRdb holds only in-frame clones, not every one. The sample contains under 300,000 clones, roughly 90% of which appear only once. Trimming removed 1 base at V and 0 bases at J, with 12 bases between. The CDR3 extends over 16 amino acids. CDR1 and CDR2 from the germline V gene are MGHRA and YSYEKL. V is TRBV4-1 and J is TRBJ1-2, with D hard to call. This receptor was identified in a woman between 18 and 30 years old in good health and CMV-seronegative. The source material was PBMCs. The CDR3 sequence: CASSQVVGRTNYGYTF. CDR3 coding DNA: TGCGCCAGCAGCCAAGTGGTGGGCAGAACTAACTATGGCTACACCTTC.